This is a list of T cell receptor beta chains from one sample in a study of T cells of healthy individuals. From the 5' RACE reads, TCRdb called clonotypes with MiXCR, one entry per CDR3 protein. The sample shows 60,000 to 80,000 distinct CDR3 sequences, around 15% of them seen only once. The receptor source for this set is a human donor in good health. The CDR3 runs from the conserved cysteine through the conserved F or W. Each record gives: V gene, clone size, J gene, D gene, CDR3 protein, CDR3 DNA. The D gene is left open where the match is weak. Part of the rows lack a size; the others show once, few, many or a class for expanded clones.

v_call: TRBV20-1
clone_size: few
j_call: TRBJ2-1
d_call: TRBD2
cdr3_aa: CSAPPSGRFGEQFF
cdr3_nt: TGCAGTGCACCTCCTAGCGGGAGGTTTGGTGAGCAGTTCTTC

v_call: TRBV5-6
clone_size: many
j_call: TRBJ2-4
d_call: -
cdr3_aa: CASSLIQGSKNIQYF
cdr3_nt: TGTGCCAGCAGCTTGATCCAGGGCTCCAAAAACATTCAGTACTTC

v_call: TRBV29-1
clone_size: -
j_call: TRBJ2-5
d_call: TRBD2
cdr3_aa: CSVGVSGGRETQYF
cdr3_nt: TGCAGCGTTGGGGTTAGCGGGGGAAGGGAGACCCAGTACTTC

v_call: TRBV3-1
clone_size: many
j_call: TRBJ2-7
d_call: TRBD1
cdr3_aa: CASSQDRQGGEQYF
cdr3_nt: TGTGCCAGCAGCCAAGACCGACAGGGGGGCGAGCAGTACTTC

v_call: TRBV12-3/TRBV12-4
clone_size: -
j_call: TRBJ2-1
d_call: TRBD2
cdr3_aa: CASSFGGGAGEQFF
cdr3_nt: TGTGCCAGCAGTTTTGGCGGGGGGGCCGGAGAGCAGTTCTTC

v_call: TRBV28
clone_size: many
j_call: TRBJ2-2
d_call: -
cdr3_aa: CAATDLPNTGELFF
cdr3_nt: TGTGCCGCCACGGATTTACCCAACACCGGGGAGCTGTTTTTT

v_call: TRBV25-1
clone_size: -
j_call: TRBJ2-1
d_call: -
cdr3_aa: CASSDRGNEQFF
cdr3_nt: TGTGCCAGCAGTGACAGGGGCAATGAGCAGTTCTTC

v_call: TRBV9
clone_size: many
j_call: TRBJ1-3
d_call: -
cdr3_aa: CASSVESRGEGTIYF
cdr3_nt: TGTGCCAGCAGCGTAGAGTCAAGGGGAGAAGGCACCATATATTTT

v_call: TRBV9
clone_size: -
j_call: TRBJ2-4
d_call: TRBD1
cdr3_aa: CASSRQGGLVNIQYF
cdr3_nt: TGTGCCAGCAGCAGACAGGGTGGGCTCGTGAACATTCAGTACTTC

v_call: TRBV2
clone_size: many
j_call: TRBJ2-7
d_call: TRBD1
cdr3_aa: CASSGSHPSAGGRF
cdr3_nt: TGTGCCAGCAGTGGTTCCCACCCGTCGGCAGGGGGCCGCTTC

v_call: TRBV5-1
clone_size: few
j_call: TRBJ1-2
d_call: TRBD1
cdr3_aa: CASSFGQAHGYTF
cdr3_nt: TGCGCCAGCAGCTTCGGACAGGCCCATGGCTACACCTTC

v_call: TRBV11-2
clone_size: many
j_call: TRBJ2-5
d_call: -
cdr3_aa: CASSPIAGRRQETQYF
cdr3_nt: TGTGCCAGCAGCCCAATCGCCGGTCGTCGTCAAGAGACCCAGTACTTC

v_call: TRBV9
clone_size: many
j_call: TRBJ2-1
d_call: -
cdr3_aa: CASSVERGRTEQFF
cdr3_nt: TGTGCCAGCAGCGTAGAACGGGGGAGGACGGAGCAGTTCTTC

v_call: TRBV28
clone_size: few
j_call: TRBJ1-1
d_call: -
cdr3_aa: CASSTSGHTNTEAFF
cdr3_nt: -

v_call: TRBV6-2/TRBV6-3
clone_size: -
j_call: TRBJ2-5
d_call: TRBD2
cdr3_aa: CASSPQGAGVGETQYF
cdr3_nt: TGTGCCAGCAGTCCTCAGGGAGCGGGAGTAGGCGAGACCCAGTACTTC

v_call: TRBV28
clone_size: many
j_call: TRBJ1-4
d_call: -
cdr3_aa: CASSLFLEKLFF
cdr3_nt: TGTGCCAGCAGTTTATTCCTAGAAAAACTGTTTTTT

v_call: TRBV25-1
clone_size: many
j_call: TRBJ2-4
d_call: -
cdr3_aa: CASSGEQGAKNIQYF
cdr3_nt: TGTGCCAGCAGTGGTGAACAGGGCGCCAAAAACATTCAGTACTTC

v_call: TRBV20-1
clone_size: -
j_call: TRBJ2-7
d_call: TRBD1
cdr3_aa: CSAISTALRTGGRGNEQYF
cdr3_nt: TGCAGTGCTATTTCCACGGCGCTCAGGACAGGGGGGCGAGGGAACGAGCAGTACTTC

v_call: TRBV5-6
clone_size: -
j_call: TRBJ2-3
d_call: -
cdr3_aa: CASSLTGFSTDTQYF
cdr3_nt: TGTGCCAGCAGCCTCACCGGCTTTAGCACAGATACGCAGTATTTT

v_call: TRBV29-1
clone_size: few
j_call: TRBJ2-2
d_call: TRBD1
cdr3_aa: CSANKRTGANTGELFF
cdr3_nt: TGCAGCGCGAACAAAAGGACAGGGGCGAACACCGGGGAGCTGTTTTTT

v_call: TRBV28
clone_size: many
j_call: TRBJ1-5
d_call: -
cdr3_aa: CASSFPDNVAQHF
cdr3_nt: TGTGCCAGCAGTTTCCCCGACAACGTGGCCCAGCATTTT

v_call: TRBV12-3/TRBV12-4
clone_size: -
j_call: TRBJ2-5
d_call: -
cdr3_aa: CASSLGGFQETQYF
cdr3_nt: TGTGCCAGCAGTTTAGGAGGATTTCAAGAGACCCAGTACTTC

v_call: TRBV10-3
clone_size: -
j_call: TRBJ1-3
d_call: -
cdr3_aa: CASDSGNTIYF
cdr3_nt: TGTGCCAGCGACTCTGGAAACACCATATATTTT

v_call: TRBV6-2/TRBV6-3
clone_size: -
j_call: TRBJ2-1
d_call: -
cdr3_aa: CASSYAVGEQFF
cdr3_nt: TGTGCCAGCAGTTACGCTGTTGGTGAGCAGTTCTTC

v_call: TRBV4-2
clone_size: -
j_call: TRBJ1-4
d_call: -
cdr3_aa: CASSQDAGLNEKLFF
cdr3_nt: TGTGCCAGCAGCCAAGATGCAGGGTTGAATGAAAAACTGTTTTTT

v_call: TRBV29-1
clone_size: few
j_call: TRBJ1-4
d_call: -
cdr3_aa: CSVGKTGPNEKLFF
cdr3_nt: TGCAGCGTTGGGAAGACAGGCCCAAATGAAAAACTGTTTTTT

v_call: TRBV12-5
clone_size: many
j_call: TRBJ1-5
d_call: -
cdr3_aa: CASGPGELPPQHF
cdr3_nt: TGTGCTAGTGGCCCGGGGGAGTTGCCGCCCCAGCATTTT

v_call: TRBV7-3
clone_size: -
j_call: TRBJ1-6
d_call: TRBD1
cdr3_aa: CASSLKYLDRGTSPLHF
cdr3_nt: TGTGCCAGCAGCTTAAAGTATCTGGACAGGGGGACATCACCCCTCCACTTT

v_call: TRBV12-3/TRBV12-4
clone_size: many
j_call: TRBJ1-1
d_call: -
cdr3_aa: CASSFVRGEAFF
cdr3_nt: TGTGCCAGCAGTTTTGTCCGCGGAGAAGCTTTCTTT

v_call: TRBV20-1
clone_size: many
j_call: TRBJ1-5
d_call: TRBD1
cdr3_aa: CSARDLVEGAGPQHF
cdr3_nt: TGCAGTGCTAGAGATCTAGTCGAGGGGGCCGGGCCCCAGCATTTT

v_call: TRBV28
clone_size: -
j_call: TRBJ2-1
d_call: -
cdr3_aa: CASSFGGQPYNEQFF
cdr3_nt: TGTGCCAGCAGTTTTGGAGGGCAGCCCTACAATGAGCAGTTCTTC

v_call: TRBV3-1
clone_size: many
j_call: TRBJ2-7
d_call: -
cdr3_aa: CASSGVGTYEQYF
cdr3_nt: TGTGCCAGCAGCGGAGTTGGAACCTACGAGCAGTACTTC

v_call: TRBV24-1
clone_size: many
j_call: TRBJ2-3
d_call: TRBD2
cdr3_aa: CATSAGVGTDTQYF
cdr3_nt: TGTGCCACCTCAGCGGGAGTCGGCACAGATACGCAGTATTTT

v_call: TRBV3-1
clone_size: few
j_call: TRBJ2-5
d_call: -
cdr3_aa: CASSRIYEETQYF
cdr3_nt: TGTGCCAGCAGCCGAATATACGAAGAGACCCAGTACTTC

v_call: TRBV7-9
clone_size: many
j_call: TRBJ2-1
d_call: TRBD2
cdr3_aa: CASSFMRGSPNNEQFF
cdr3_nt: TGTGCCAGCAGCTTCATGCGGGGGAGCCCTAACAATGAGCAGTTCTTC

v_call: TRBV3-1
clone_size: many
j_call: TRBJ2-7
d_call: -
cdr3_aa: CASSPYRDYEQYF
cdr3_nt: TGTGCCAGCAGCCCCTACAGAGACTACGAGCAGTACTTC

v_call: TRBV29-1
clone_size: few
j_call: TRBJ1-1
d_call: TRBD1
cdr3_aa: CSVLQGQNTEAFF
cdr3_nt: TGCAGCGTCCTACAGGGGCAGAACACTGAAGCTTTCTTT

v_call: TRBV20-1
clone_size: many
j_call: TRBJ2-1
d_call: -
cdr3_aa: CSARDLASSYNEQFF
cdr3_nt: TGCAGTGCTAGAGATCTAGCGAGCTCCTACAATGAGCAGTTCTTC

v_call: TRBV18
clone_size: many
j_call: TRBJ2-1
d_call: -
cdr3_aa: CASLPGMGDEQFF
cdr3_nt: TGTGCCAGCTTACCCGGGATGGGCGATGAGCAGTTCTTC

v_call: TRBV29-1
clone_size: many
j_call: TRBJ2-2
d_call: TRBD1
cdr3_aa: CSVSRDRSTGELFF
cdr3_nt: TGCAGCGTTAGCCGGGACAGAAGCACCGGGGAGCTGTTTTTT

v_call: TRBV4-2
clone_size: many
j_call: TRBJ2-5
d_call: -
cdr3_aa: CASSQADSQGETQYF
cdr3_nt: TGTGCCAGCAGCCAAGCGGACAGTCAGGGGGAGACCCAGTACTTC

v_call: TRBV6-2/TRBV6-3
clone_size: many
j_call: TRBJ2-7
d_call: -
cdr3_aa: CASSYSSGGGVEQYF
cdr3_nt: TGTGCCAGCAGTTACTCTAGCGGCGGAGGGGTCGAGCAGTACTTC

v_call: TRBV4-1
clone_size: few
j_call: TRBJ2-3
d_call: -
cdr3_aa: CASSQGTTRGGTQYF
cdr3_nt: TGCGCCAGCAGCCAAGGGACTACTCGAGGTGGTACGCAGTATTTT

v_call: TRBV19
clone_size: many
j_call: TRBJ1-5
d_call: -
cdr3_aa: CASSIEDYSNQPQHF
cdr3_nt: TGTGCCAGTAGTATAGAAGATTATAGCAATCAGCCCCAGCATTTT

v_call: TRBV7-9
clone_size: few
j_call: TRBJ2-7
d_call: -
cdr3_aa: CASSSKLGYEQYF
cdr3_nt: TGTGCCAGCAGCTCAAAGCTGGGCTACGAGCAGTACTTC

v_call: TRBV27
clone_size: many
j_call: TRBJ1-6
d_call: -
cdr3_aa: CASSAEQGLYSPLHF
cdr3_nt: TGTGCCAGCAGTGCCGAACAGGGACTCTACTCACCCCTCCACTTT

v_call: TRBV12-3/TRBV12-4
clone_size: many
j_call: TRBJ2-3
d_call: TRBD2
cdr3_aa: CASTASLLSGGLTDTQYF
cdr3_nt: TGTGCCAGCACCGCTAGCCTCCTTAGCGGGGGACTCACAGATACGCAGTATTTT

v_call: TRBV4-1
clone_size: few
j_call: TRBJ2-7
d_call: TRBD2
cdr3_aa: CASRAGVGSYEQYF
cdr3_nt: TGCGCCAGCAGGGCGGGAGTCGGGTCCTACGAGCAGTACTTC

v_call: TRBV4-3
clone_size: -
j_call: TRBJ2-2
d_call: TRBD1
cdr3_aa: CASSQGFSGTGNGELFF
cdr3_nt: TGCGCCAGCAGCCAAGGGTTCTCGGGGACAGGAAATGGGGAGCTGTTTTTT

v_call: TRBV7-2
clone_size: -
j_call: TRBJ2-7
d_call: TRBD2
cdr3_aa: CASSLAALAGGGPNF
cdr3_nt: TGTGCCAGCAGCTTAGCGGCATTAGCGGGAGGGGGCCCCAACTTC

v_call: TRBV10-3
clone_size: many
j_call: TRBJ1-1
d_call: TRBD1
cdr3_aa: CAISEPADRANTEAFF
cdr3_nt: TGTGCCATCAGTGAGCCTGCGGACAGGGCGAACACTGAAGCTTTCTTT

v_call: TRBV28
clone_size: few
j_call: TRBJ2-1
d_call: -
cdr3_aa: CASGSREHNEQFF
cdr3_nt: TGTGCCAGTGGTTCTAGGGAGCACAATGAGCAGTTCTTC

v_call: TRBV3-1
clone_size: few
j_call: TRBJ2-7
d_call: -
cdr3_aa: CASSQDDRVVYF
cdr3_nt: TGTGCCAGCAGCCAAGATGACCGAGTCGTGTACTTC

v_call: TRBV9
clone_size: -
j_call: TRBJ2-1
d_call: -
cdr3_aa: CPTCGPVDEQFF
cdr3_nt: TGTCCCACCTGTGGACCCGTAGATGAGCAGTTCTTC

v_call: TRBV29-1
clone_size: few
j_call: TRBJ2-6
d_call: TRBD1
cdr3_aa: CSVVPDRGTGANVLTF
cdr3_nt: TGCAGCGTTGTCCCGGACAGGGGAACTGGGGCCAACGTCCTGACTTTC

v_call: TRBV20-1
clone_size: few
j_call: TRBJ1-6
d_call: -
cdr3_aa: CSARRAGSPLHF
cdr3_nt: TGCAGTGCTCGCAGGGCAGGGTCACCCCTCCACTTT